The 30 T cell receptor beta chains below come from one sample, sequenced in a study of blood T cell repertoires in COVID-19. Only in-frame clones appear in the TCRdb table, and some are missing; sequencing was by immunoSEQ multiplex PCR. The table has 95,000 to 100,000 clones, under 85% seen once. The sequenced sample was peripheral blood. These receptors originate from a human donor in a cohort sampled during active COVID-19.

The sample holds one count of this clone. This chain uses TRBV3-1 (or the pseudogene TRBV3-2) with TRBJ2-7, with 8 bases lining up with TRBD1. The CDR3 is made up of 15 amino acids. Losses at the gene ends were 1 base for V and 6 bases for J; bases not matched to a gene: 8. The germline V gene encodes CDR1 LGHDT and CDR2 YNNKEL (reference sequence). This chain's CDR3 is CASSQGTGFGAEQYF. CDR3 coding DNA: TGTGCCAGCAGCCAAGGGACAGGGTTCGGCGCCGAGCAGTACTTC.

The rearrangement joins TRBV9 to TRBJ2-1, with TRBD2 identical over 10 bases. The CDR3 length is 16 residues. Germline V gene data show CDR1 as SGDLS and CDR2 as YYNGEE. Trimming took 3 bases from V and 6 from J; bases not matched to a gene: 9. CDR3 nucleotides: TGTGCCAGCAGCGAGCATGGGCTAGCGGGAGTCAATGAGCAGTTCTTC. Translated, it gives CASSEHGLAGVNEQFF. The full variable domain, in which reference TRBV9 and TRBJ2-1 provide the parts outside the CDR3, is DSGVTQTPKHLITATGQRVTLRCSPRSGDLSVYWYQQSLDQGLQFLIQYYNGEERAKGNILERFSAQQFPDLHSELNLSSLELGDSALYFCASSEHGLAGVNEQFFGPGTRLTVL.

The chain combines TRBV20-1 with TRBJ2-7, with 10 bases that match TRBD2. Germline V gene data show CDR1 as DFQATT and CDR2 as SNEGSKA (reference sequence). Trimming at V came to 3 bases and at J to 0 bases, leaving 5 bases not matched to a gene. The CDR3 runs 15 residues. The CDR3 sequence: CSASGIAGGSYEQYF. In DNA form, the CDR3 reads TGCAGTGCTAGTGGCATAGCGGGGGGCTCCTACGAGCAGTACTTC.

The chain combines TRBV6-1 with TRBJ1-5; TRBD1 agrees at 9 bases. The ends lost 4 bases at V and 2 bases at J; junction bases unmatched: 6. The CDR3 is 16 residues long. CDR1 and CDR2 from the germline V gene are MNHNS and SASEGT. The CDR3 nucleotides are TGTGCCAGCAGTGGATCACAGGGGGCCGGCAATCAGCCCCAGCATTTT. Its translation: CASSGSQGAGNQPQHF.

The chain employs TRBV5-8 and TRBJ2-7; 9 bases line up with TRBD1. The germline gives CDR1 SGHTS, CDR2 YDEGEE. The length of the CDR3 is 14 residues. V lost 5 bases and J lost 5; bases outside the gene matches: 8. CDR3 DNA: TGTGCCAGCAGAAACCGGGACAGGGTCCACGAGCAGTACTTC. As protein: CASRNRDRVHEQYF.

The rearrangement links TRBV7-9 to TRBJ1-5; D perhaps matches TRBD1 (5 bases). The germline V and J ends were trimmed by 4 bases and 6 bases, with 13 bases remaining between them. The CDR3 spans 14 residues. Germline lookup yields CDR1 SEHNR and CDR2 FQNEAQ (reference sequence). Here the CDR3 DNA reads TGTGCCAGCAGCTCACCGACAGTTTCTCAGCCCCAGCATTTT. It translates to CASSSPTVSQPQHF.

The chain couples TRBV2 to TRBJ1-4, with 9 bases matching TRBD1. The CDR3 consists of 14 residues. Per germline, CDR1 SNHLY and CDR2 FYNNEI. V trimming: 6 bases; J trimming: 8 bases; junction bases outside the gene matches: 7. In DNA form, the CDR3 reads TGTGCCAGCAGAGGCGGGACAGGGTTCGAAAAACTGTTTTTT. Protein: CASRGGTGFEKLFF.

The rearrangement joins TRBV9 to TRBJ2-3; 8 bases are a match to TRBD2. Trimming cost V 5 bases and J 0 bases; bases outside gene matches: 11. This CDR3 comprises 17 residues. The germline V gene encodes CDR1 SGDLS and CDR2 YYNGEE. The CDR3 reads CASRRSGSGGSTDTQYF. In nucleotides, the CDR3 is TGTGCCAGCAGGAGGAGCGGGAGCGGGGGAAGCACAGATACGCAGTATTTT. The entire variable domain, with the rest obtained from reference TRBV9 and TRBJ2-3, is as follows: DSGVTQTPKHLITATGQRVTLRCSPRSGDLSVYWYQQSLDQGLQFLIQYYNGEERAKGNILERFSAQQFPDLHSELNLSSLELGDSALYFCASRRSGSGGSTDTQYFGPGTRLTVL.

The chain is built from TRBV6-5 and TRBJ1-1; D ambiguous. This CDR3 spans 14 amino acids. V was clipped by 0 bases and J by 1 base, with 6 bases between them. The V gene's germline CDR1 is MNHEY and CDR2 SVGAGI. CDR3 in amino acids: CASSYSYRNTEAFF. CDR3 coding DNA: TGTGCCAGCAGTTACTCTTACAGGAACACTGAAGCTTTCTTT.

The V call is TRBV7-6, the J call TRBJ1-6, with a tentative D call TRBD1 (6 bases). Germline-derived CDR1 and CDR2 are SGHVS and FNYEAQ. The CDR3 runs 17 residues. The ends were cut back, 2 bases at V and 7 bases at J, with 18 bases in the middle. CDR3 sequence: CASSLNFQGMKNSPLHF. In DNA form, the CDR3 reads TGTGCCAGCAGCTTAAATTTTCAGGGGATGAAGAATTCACCCCTCCACTTT.

The rearrangement uses TRBV28 and TRBJ2-6; no clear D gene. Per the germline V gene, CDR1 is MDHEN and CDR2 is SYDVKM. The CDR3 length is 14 residues. V lost 6 bases and J lost 4, with 10 bases in between. CDR3 coding DNA: TGTGCCAGCAGGGGCTTCTCCGGGGCCAACGTCCTGACTTTC. This gives the protein CASRGFSGANVLTF. Full variable domain (outside the CDR3, taken from reference TRBV28 and TRBJ2-6): DVKVTQSSRYLVKRTGEKVFLECVQDMDHENMFWYRQDPGLGLRLIYFSYDVKMKEKGDIPEGYSVSREKKERFSLILESASTNQTSMYLCASRGFSGANVLTFGAGSRLTVL.

This chain joins TRBV4-3 and TRBJ1-4; D is unclear. The CDR3 covers 15 residues. V was shortened by 0 bases and J by 1 base, with 6 bases between the two germline ends. The germline CDR1 and CDR2 sequences are LGHNA and YSLEER. The CDR3 DNA follows: TGCGCCAGCAGCCAAGACGAGGGAACTAATGAAAAACTGTTTTTT. Translation gives CASSQDEGTNEKLFF.

The V and J genes are TRBV5-1 and TRBJ1-2; D might be TRBD1 (6 bases). Trimming took 0 bases from V and 6 from J, leaving 15 bases between them. Germline V lookup: CDR1 SGHRS, CDR2 YFSETQ. This CDR3 has 15 residues. This chain's CDR3 is CASSLVGSQGDGYTF. The CDR3 DNA reads TGCGCCAGCAGCTTGGTAGGCTCACAGGGCGATGGCTACACCTTC.

The rearrangement links TRBV6-5 to TRBJ1-2; no definite D call. The CDR3 consists of 13 residues. V was clipped by 7 bases and J by 1 base, with 10 bases between them. CDR1 and CDR2 from the germline V gene are MNHEY and SVGAGI. This CDR3 reads CASKEDFNYGYTF. DNA of the CDR3: TGTGCCAGCAAGGAGGACTTTAACTATGGCTACACCTTC.

This chain connects TRBV6-5 to TRBJ2-7, with D unresolved. Germline V lookup: CDR1 MNHEY, CDR2 SVGAGI. V lost 1 base and J 3 bases, leaving 13 bases between the germline ends. The CDR3 is made up of 15 amino acids. In nucleotides, the CDR3 is TGTGCCAGCAGTTACTATGATACTGAGGTCTACGAGCAGTACTTC. Its protein product is CASSYYDTEVYEQYF.

V is TRBV29-1 and J is TRBJ2-7; TRBD2 agrees at 7 bases. Germline V CDR1 and CDR2: SQVTM, ANQGSEA. This CDR3 region has 14 residues. V gave up 4 bases and J gave up 6 bases; unmatched junction bases: 12. The CDR3 protein is CSVVLASGPGEQYF. In DNA form, the CDR3 reads TGCAGCGTTGTTTTAGCTAGCGGTCCGGGCGAGCAGTACTTC.

The chain is built from TRBV6-2 or TRBV6-3 and TRBJ1-3; no reliable D call. V lost 2 bases and J 1 base, leaving 15 bases between the germline ends. Germline V gene lookup returns CDR1 MNHEY and CDR2 SVGEGT. CDR3 length: 17 residues. DNA for the CDR3: TGTGCCAGCAGTTACCGCCTAGCTCCGTCGTCTGGAAACACCATATATTTT. It specifies CASSYRLAPSSGNTIYF.

This chain uses TRBV5-6 with TRBJ1-5, with a tentative D call TRBD1 (6 bases). Germline V CDR1 and CDR2: SGHDT, YYEEEE. V was clipped by 1 base and J by 7 bases, with 18 bases between them. The CDR3 has 16 amino acids. For the CDR3, the DNA is TGTGCCAGCAGCTTGTTGTTAGGGGGATCGGGACAGCCCCAGCATTTT. This encodes CASSLLLGGSGQPQHF.

This rearrangement joins TRBV4-1 to TRBJ2-7; perhaps TRBD1 as D (7 bases). Per the germline V gene, CDR1 is MGHRA and CDR2 is YSYEKL. The V and J ends lost 4 bases and 5 bases respectively, with 21 bases between them. The CDR3 covers 16 residues. The DNA for the CDR3 is TGCGCCAGCAGCCGCTCGCGGGGACAGCCAGGGGACGAGCAGTACTTC. Encoded protein: CASSRSRGQPGDEQYF.

The chain is built from TRBV15 and TRBJ1-1; 8 bases line up with TRBD1. Trimming cost V 4 bases and J 4 bases; bases outside gene matches: 11. Germline V gene lookup returns CDR1 LNHNV and CDR2 YYDKDF (reference sequence). The CDR3 length is 16 residues. CDR3 loop: CATSTQTGVGSTEAFF. The CDR3 coding sequence is TGTGCCACCAGCACACAGACAGGGGTTGGGAGCACTGAAGCTTTCTTT.

This clone occurred once. The V call is TRBV29-1, the J call TRBJ2-4, with 7 bases aligning to TRBD2. Losses at the gene ends were 4 bases for V and 9 bases for J; bases not matched to a gene: 18. The CDR3 has 16 amino acids. Germline V lookup: CDR1 SQVTM, CDR2 ANQGSEA. Here the CDR3 DNA reads TGCAGCGTTGGGGGAGGGAGTCGGGGATACCAGGGCATTCAGTACTTC. It translates to CSVGGGSRGYQGIQYF.

The chain couples TRBV7-9 to TRBJ2-4; 14 bases align to TRBD2. The V gene end was trimmed by 1 base and the J gene end by 5 bases; junction bases not matched to a gene: 4. CDR1 is SEHNR and CDR2 is FQNEAQ in the germline V gene (reference sequence). CDR3 length: 17 amino acids. The CDR3 DNA follows: TGTGCCAGCAGCTTAGGACTAGCGGGGGGGTCCCAAAACATTCAGTACTTC. It yields the protein CASSLGLAGGSQNIQYF.

V is TRBV9 and J is TRBJ1-2, with D perhaps matching TRBD1 (5 bases). V dropped 3 bases and J dropped 8 bases, with 17 bases sitting between them. This CDR3 is built from 14 residues. Germline CDR1 reads SGDLS; CDR2 reads YYNGEE. Here the CDR3 DNA reads TGTGCCAGCAGCGCCCTTGCAGGGTTTAGGGGCTACACCTTC. It specifies CASSALAGFRGYTF.

This clone has more than one count but fewer than ten. This chain connects TRBV19 to TRBJ1-5; 8 bases are shared with TRBD1. The CDR3 runs to 14 residues. In germline, CDR1 is LNHDA, CDR2 SQIVND (reference sequence). V lost 6 bases, J lost 11 bases, and 12 bases stayed unmatched. For the CDR3, the DNA is TGTGCCAGTAGCCCGGACAGGGTTCGGGAAGCCCAGCATTTT. This gives the protein CASSPDRVREAQHF.

The chain couples TRBV7-9 to TRBJ2-7; TRBD2 matches 14 bases. V was pared by 5 bases and J by 6 bases, with 18 bases of the junction left unmatched. The germline V gene has CDR1 SEHNR and CDR2 FQNEAQ (reference sequence). CDR3 size: 19 residues. The CDR3 region has the DNA TGTGCCAGCAGCGCAAGAGGGACTAGCGGGAGTTTCTCGAGTAGCGAGCAGTACTTC. It specifies CASSARGTSGSFSSSEQYF.

The chain links TRBV5-6 to TRBJ2-7, with D perhaps TRBD1 (5 bases). Trimming pared 3 bases from V and 9 bases from J, leaving 16 bases between. Per germline, CDR1 SGHDT and CDR2 YYEEEE. The CDR3 sequence is 13 residues long. CDR3 sequence reads: CASSSDTIVGQYF. The CDR3 DNA follows: TGTGCCAGCAGCTCGGACACGATCGTCGGGCAGTACTTC.

The chain carries TRBV11-2 and TRBJ2-3; the D gene is possibly TRBD2 (7 bases). The length of the CDR3 is 17 residues. Germline CDR1 is SGHAT and CDR2 is FQNNGV. V was shortened by 1 base and J by 5 bases, with 19 bases between the two germline ends. The CDR3 DNA reads TGTGCCAGCAGCTTAGCACTTTTCGCGGGGGCTTTAGATACGCAGTATTTT. Translation: CASSLALFAGALDTQYF.

This rearrangement joins TRBV5-1 to TRBJ2-7; 9 positions agree with TRBD2. The length of the CDR3 is 15 residues. V shed 4 bases and J 12 bases; nucleotides not matched to a gene: 17. In germline, CDR1 is SGHRS, CDR2 YFSETQ. CDR3 sequence reads: CASSALAGPSETMYF. DNA of the CDR3: TGCGCCAGCAGCGCCCTAGCGGGGCCTTCGGAAACTATGTACTTC.

The chain is built from TRBV19 and TRBJ2-5; TRBD1 is a possible D gene (6 bases). Trimming stripped 6 bases from V and 1 base from J, with 15 bases between. The length of the CDR3 is 15 residues. Looked up from germline, CDR1 is LNHDA and CDR2 is SQIVND (reference sequence). The CDR3 here is CASRDQTGGQETQYF. In DNA, the CDR3 is TGTGCCAGTAGAGATCAGACAGGTGGCCAAGAGACCCAGTACTTC.

The chain recombines TRBV5-1 with TRBJ2-5; 10 bases match TRBD2. Unmatched junction bases numbered 10, after V lost 4 bases and J lost 4 bases. CDR3 length: 16 residues. Germline V gene data show CDR1 as SGHRS and CDR2 as YFSETQ. The CDR3 nucleotides are TGCGCCAGCAGCCCAATAGGGACTAGCGTTGGAGAGACCCAGTACTTC. It encodes CASSPIGTSVGETQYF.